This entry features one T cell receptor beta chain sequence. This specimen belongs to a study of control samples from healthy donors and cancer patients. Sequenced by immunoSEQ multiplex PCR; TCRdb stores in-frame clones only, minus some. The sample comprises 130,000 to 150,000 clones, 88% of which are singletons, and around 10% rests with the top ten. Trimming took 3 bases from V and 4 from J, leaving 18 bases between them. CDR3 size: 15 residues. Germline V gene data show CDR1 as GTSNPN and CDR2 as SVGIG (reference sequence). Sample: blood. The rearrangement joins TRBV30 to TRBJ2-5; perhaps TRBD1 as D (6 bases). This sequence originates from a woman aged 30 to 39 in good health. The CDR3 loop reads CAWSGRLGAAETQYF. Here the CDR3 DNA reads TGTGCCTGGAGCGGCCGGTTGGGGGCGGCAGAGACCCAGTACTTC. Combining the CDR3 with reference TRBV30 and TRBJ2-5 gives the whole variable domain SQTIHQWPATLVQPVGSPLSLECTVEGTSNPNLYWYRQAAGRGLQLLFYSVGIGQISSEVPQNLSASRPQDRQFILSSKKLLLSDSGFYLCAWSGRLGAAETQYFGPGTRLLVL.